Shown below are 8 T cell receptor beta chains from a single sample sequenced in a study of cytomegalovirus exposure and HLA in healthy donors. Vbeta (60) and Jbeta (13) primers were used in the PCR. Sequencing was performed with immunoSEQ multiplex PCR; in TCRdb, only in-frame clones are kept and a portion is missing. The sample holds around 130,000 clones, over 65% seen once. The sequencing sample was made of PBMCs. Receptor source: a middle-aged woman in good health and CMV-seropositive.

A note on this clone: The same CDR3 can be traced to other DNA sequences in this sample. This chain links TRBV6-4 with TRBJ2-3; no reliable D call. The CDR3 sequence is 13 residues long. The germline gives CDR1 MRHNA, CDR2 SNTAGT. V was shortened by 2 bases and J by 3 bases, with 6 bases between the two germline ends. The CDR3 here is CASSDPGTDTQYF. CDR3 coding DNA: TGTGCCAGCAGTGACCCAGGAACAGATACGCAGTATTTT.

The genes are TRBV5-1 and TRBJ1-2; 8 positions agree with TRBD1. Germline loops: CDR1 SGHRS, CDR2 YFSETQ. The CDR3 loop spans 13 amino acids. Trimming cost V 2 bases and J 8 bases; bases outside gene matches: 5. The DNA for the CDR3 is TGCGCCAGCAGCTTTCAGACAGGGGAGGGCTACACCTTC. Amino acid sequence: CASSFQTGEGYTF.

The CDR3 sequence: CASSFSGLTNEQFF. As DNA, the CDR3 is TGTGCCAGCAGCTTCTCGGGACTCACAAATGAGCAGTTCTTC. The chain combines TRBV7-3 with TRBJ2-1, with D possibly TRBD2 on 6 matching bases. Trimming took 3 bases from V and 7 from J, leaving 13 bases between them. The CDR3 consists of 14 residues. Germline assignment: CDR1 SGHTA and CDR2 FQGTGA.

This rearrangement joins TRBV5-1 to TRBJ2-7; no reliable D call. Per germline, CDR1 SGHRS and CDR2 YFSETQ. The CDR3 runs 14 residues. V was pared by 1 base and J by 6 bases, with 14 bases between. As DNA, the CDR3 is TGCGCCAGCAGCTTGCGCCAACGGTCCGGCGAGCAGTACTTC. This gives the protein CASSLRQRSGEQYF.

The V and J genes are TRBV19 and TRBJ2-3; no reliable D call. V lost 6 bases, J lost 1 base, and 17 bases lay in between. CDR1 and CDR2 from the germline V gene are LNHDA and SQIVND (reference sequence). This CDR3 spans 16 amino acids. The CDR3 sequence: CASSLDRPRGTDTQYF. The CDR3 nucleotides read TGTGCCAGTAGCCTCGACCGGCCTCGGGGCACAGATACGCAGTATTTT.

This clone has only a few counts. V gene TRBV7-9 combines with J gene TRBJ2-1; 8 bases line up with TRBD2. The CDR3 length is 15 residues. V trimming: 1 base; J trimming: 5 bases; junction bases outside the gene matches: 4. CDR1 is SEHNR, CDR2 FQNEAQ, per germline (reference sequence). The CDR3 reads CASSLGTAGDNEQFF. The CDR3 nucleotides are TGTGCCAGCAGCTTAGGTACAGCGGGGGACAATGAGCAGTTCTTC.

The CDR3 here is CASSPGQGENTIYF. In nucleotides, the CDR3 is TGTGCCAGCAGCCCGGGACAGGGGGAAAACACCATATATTTT. The genes are TRBV6-5 and TRBJ1-3; TRBD1 matches at 11 bases. The germline CDR1 and CDR2 sequences are MNHEY and SVGAGI. The V segment lost 6 bases and the J segment 6 bases; nucleotides outside the gene matches: 4. This CDR3 has 14 amino acids.

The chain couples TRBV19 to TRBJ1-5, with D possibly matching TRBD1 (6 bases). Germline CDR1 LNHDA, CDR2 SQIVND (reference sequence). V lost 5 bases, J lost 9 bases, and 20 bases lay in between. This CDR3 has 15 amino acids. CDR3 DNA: TGTGCCAGTAGTTACGGACAGTCGGCTGATTGGCCCCAGCATTTT. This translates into CASSYGQSADWPQHF.